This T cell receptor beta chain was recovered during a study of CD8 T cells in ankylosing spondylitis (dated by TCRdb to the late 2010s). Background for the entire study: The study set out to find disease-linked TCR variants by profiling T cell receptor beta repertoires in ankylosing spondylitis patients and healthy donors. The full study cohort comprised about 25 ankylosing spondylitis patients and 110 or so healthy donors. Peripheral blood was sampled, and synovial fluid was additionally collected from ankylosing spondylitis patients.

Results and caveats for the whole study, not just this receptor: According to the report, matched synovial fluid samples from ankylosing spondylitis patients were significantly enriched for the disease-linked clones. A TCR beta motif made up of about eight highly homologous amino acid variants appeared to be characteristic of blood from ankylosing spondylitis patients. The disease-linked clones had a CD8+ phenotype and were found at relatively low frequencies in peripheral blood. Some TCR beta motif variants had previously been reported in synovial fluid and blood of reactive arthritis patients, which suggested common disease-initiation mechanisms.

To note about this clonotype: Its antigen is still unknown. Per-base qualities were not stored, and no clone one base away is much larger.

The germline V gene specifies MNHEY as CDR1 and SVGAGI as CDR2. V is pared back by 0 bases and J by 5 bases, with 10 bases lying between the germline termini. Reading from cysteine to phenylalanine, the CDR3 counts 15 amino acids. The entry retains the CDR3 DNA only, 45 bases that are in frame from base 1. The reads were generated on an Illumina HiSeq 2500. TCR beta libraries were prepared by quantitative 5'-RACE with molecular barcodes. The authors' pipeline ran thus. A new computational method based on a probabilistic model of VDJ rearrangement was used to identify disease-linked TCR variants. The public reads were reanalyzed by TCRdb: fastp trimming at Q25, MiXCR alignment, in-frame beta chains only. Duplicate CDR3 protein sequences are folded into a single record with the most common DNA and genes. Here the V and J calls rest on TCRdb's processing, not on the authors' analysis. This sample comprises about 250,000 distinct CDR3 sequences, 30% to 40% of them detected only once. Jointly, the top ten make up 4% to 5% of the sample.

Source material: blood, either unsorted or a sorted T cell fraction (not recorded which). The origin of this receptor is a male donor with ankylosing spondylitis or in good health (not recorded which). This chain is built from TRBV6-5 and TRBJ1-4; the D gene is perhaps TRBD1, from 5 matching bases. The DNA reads TGTGCCAGCAGTTACTCGCCAGGGCAGAATGAAAAACTGTTTTTT. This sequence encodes CASSYSPGQNEKLFF.